Following are 23 T cell receptor beta chains from one sample sequenced in a study of beta chain features in type 1 diabetes listed by TCRdb under 2018. Library generation was performed with the immunoSEQ multiplex PCR assay. The entire amount of isolated RNA was reverse transcribed using the High Capacity cDNA Reverse Transcription Kit, so the sequenced TCRB transcripts were expressed ones. TCRdb holds this immuneACCESS table with in-frame rearrangements only. Some clones are missing; in checked studies, unresolved V genes explain under half, and the rest has no known cause. Across this sample there are about 250,000 clones, with 14% seen only once. Jointly, the top ten make up roughly 0.024% of the sample. The sequencing sample was made of naive CD4+ T cells from blood. The label giving this sample's cell subset or site can be read as: true naive CD4+ T cells. These receptors were taken from a woman in her forties in good health.

This clone was counted only a few times. The V gene is TRBV9, the J gene TRBJ2-7, with 8 positions matching TRBD1. Germline V gene sequence: CDR1 SGDLS, CDR2 YYNGEE. J gave up 5 bases and V 0 bases, and 13 bases lay outside the gene matches. The CDR3 is made up of 17 amino acids. CDR3 bases: TGTGCCAGCAGCGTAGCTCCAGGACAGGGTTATCCCCACGAGCAGTACTTC. Protein sequence: CASSVAPGQGYPHEQYF.

V and J are TRBV19 and TRBJ2-1, with a weak D call TRBD1 (5 bases). The ends were cut back, 1 base at V and 9 bases at J, with 10 bases in the middle. Germline CDR1 reads LNHDA; CDR2 reads SQIVND (reference sequence). This CDR3 comprises 13 residues. CDR3 DNA sequence: TGTGCCAGTAGTATAGTTGGGGCCAGTGAGCAGTTCTTC. It is translated as CASSIVGASEQFF. Supplemented by reference TRBV19 and TRBJ2-1, the full variable domain reads DGGITQSPKYLFRKEGQNVTLSCEQNLNHDAMYWYRQDPGQGLRLIYYSQIVNDFQKGDIAEGYSVSREKKESFPLTVTSAQKNPTAFYLCASSIVGASEQFFGPGTRLTVL.

This clone was seen a few times. Written as DNA, the CDR3 is TGTGCCAGTAGTATCTGGCAGGCCGACACTGAAGCTTTCTTT. Its protein product is CASSIWQADTEAFF. This chain joins TRBV19 and TRBJ1-1, with D unclear. CDR1 LNHDA and CDR2 SQIVND come from the germline V gene (reference sequence). The CDR3 runs to 14 residues. V shed 3 bases and J shed 3 bases, with 11 bases lying between them.

This clone was observed a few times. This sequence joins TRBV2 and TRBJ1-5, with D possibly matching TRBD1 (5 bases). Germline V lookup: CDR1 SNHLY, CDR2 FYNNEI. The CDR3 spans 15 residues. The germline V and J ends were trimmed by 0 bases and 5 bases, with 11 bases remaining between them. The CDR3, as DNA: TGTGCCAGCAGTGAAGCGGCGGCAGGGTATCAGCCCCAGCATTTT. Its translation is CASSEAAAGYQPQHF.

This clone was observed a few times. The chain combines TRBV29-1 with TRBJ1-4; 7 bases are shared with TRBD1. J lost 3 bases, V lost 7 bases, and 2 bases had no gene match. Germline V gives CDR1 SQVTM, CDR2 ANQGSEA. The CDR3 is 12 amino acids. The CDR3 DNA reads as TGCAGCGGGGGACAGCCTAATGAAAAACTGTTTTTT. It yields the protein CSGGQPNEKLFF.

V and J are TRBV18 and TRBJ2-7, with 12 bases that match TRBD2. V lost 3 bases to trimming and J lost 3 bases; unmatched junction nucleotides: 9. The CDR3 length is 17 residues. CDR1 is KGHSH, CDR2 LQKENI, per germline. The chain's CDR3 is CASSPNRLAGVLYEQYF. The CDR3 DNA follows: TGTGCCAGCTCACCTAACCGACTAGCGGGGGTTCTCTACGAGCAGTACTTC.

This chain joins TRBV5-1 and TRBJ2-7, with unresolved D. The V end was cut by 0 bases, the J end by 4 bases, with 8 bases between. This CDR3 comprises 13 residues. CDR1 and CDR2 (germline): SGHRS, YFSETQ. The CDR3 is CASSLGARYEQYF. The CDR3, as DNA: TGCGCCAGCAGCTTGGGGGCCCGATACGAGCAGTACTTC.

The chain carries TRBV4-3 and TRBJ2-7, with D perhaps TRBD2 (5 bases). Trimming left V 3 bases short and J 7 bases short, with 16 bases between. The CDR3 is 14 residues long. Germline V CDR1 and CDR2: LGHNA, YSLEER. As DNA, the CDR3 is TGCGCCAGCAGCCAGGATATAGTAACGGGGGAGCAGTACTTC. This translates into CASSQDIVTGEQYF.

V and J are TRBV2 and TRBJ1-2, with D perhaps TRBD1 (6 bases). Between the trimmed V and J ends, which lost 4 bases and 4 bases, there was a span of 10 bases. This CDR3 has 13 residues. Germline V gives CDR1 SNHLY, CDR2 FYNNEI. The CDR3: CASSVDRSYGYTF. DNA of the CDR3: TGTGCCAGCAGTGTGGACAGATCCTATGGCTACACCTTC.

J is TRBJ1-1 and V is TRBV4-1, with TRBD1 identical over 7 bases. Germline loops: CDR1 MGHRA, CDR2 YSYEKL. The CDR3 loop spans 17 amino acids. Germline trimming cut 4 bases from V and 1 base from J; bases unmatched to any gene: 12. CDR3 nucleotide sequence: TGCGCCAGCAGCCCCCAGTCCCCACAGGGGCCGAACACTGAAGCTTTCTTT. Translation gives CASSPQSPQGPNTEAFF.

This clone was found a few times. The rearrangement uses TRBV5-4 and TRBJ2-3; 11 bases fit TRBD2. Trimming at V came to 0 bases and at J to 5 bases, leaving 8 bases not matched to a gene. Germline loops: CDR1 SGHNT, CDR2 YYREEE (reference sequence). This CDR3 comprises 17 residues. In nucleotides, the CDR3 is TGTGCCAGCAGCTTGGGTGGTAGCGGGGGGGCTGAAGATACGCAGTATTTT. Its protein product is CASSLGGSGGAEDTQYF.

The chain uses TRBV5-1 and TRBJ2-5; a possible D gene is TRBD2 (5 bases). V lost 5 bases and J 2 bases, leaving 7 bases between the germline ends. There are 12 residues in the CDR3. The germline V gene encodes CDR1 SGHRS and CDR2 YFSETQ. The CDR3 region is CASSEGQETQYF. For the CDR3, the DNA is TGCGCCAGCAGTGAGGGACAAGAGACCCAGTACTTC.

This clone turned up a few times. CDR3 nucleotide sequence: TGTGCCAGCAGCTTGGAGTCAGGGGGCAGCACAGATACGCAGTATTTT. Translating it yields CASSLESGGSTDTQYF. This chain uses TRBV5-6 with TRBJ2-3; 8 nucleotides line up with TRBD1. V shed 0 bases and J 0 bases; nucleotides not matched to a gene: 3. The CDR3 consists of 16 residues. Germline V gene sequence: CDR1 SGHDT, CDR2 YYEEEE.

This clone was recorded a few times. The genes are TRBV7-2 and TRBJ2-3, with 8 bases fitting TRBD2. Germline-derived CDR1 and CDR2 are SGHTA and FQGNSA. CDR3 length equals 17 residues. Trimming cost V 1 base and J 2 bases; bases outside gene matches: 8. The CDR3 sequence: CASSLGSLAGTTDTQYF. CDR3 nucleotides: TGTGCCAGCAGCTTAGGTTCCCTAGCGGGTACCACAGATACGCAGTATTTT.

This clone was detected only a few times. The chain carries TRBV6-5 and TRBJ1-1; D perhaps matches TRBD1 (6 bases). CDR3 length: 13 amino acids. V lost 5 bases and J lost 4, with 11 bases in between. The germline V gene has CDR1 MNHEY and CDR2 SVGAGI. As DNA, the CDR3 is TGTGCCAGCAGTACAACAGGGAGCACTGAAGCTTTCTTT. Amino acid sequence: CASSTTGSTEAFF.

This clone was recorded a few times. The CDR3, as DNA: TGTGCCAGCAGCGTGCGGGGACTAATCTCTGGAAACACCATATATTTT. Translated, it gives CASSVRGLISGNTIYF. The chain has TRBV5-6 and TRBJ1-3, with TRBD1 as a possible D gene (5 bases). The V gene's germline CDR1 is SGHDT and CDR2 YYEEEE. The germline V and J ends were trimmed by 4 bases and 0 bases, with 14 bases remaining between them. CDR3 length: 16 amino acids. The entire variable domain, with the rest obtained from reference TRBV5-6 and TRBJ1-3, is as follows: DAGVTQSPTHLIKTRGQQVTLRCSPKSGHDTVSWYQQALGQGPQFIFQYYEEEERQRGNFPDRFSGHQFPNYSSELNVNALLLGDSALYLCASSVRGLISGNTIYFGEGSWLTVV.

The chain combines TRBV18 with TRBJ2-5; D gene unclear. The CDR3 consists of 13 residues. Germline lookup yields CDR1 KGHSH and CDR2 LQKENI. V was trimmed by 3 bases and J by 13 bases, leaving 18 bases between them. The CDR3 protein is CASSPAETRNLYF. The CDR3 nucleotides are TGTGCCAGCTCACCTGCCGAGACACGCAATCTGTACTTC.

This clone was seen a handful of times. The chain combines TRBV5-4 with TRBJ2-5; 10 positions match TRBD1. J lost 3 bases, V lost 2 bases, and 7 bases had no gene match. The CDR3 runs to 16 residues. Per germline, CDR1 SGHNT and CDR2 YYREEE (reference sequence). The CDR3 loop reads CASSFPDRGGKETQYF. CDR3 coding DNA: TGTGCCAGCAGCTTCCCGGACAGGGGGGGGAAAGAGACCCAGTACTTC.

V is TRBV6-5 and J is TRBJ2-3, with 9 bases identical to TRBD2. Looked up from germline, CDR1 is MNHEY and CDR2 is SVGAGI. The trim removed 4 bases at V and 4 bases at J, leaving 6 bases unmatched. This CDR3 has 15 amino acids. This CDR3 is CASSSPGLAADTQYF. The CDR3 region has the DNA TGTGCCAGCAGTTCCCCGGGACTAGCAGCAGATACGCAGTATTTT.

The chain couples TRBV6-1 to TRBJ2-5, with D possibly being TRBD1 (6 bases). V shed 6 bases and J shed 2 bases, with 13 bases lying between them. From germline, CDR1 is MNHNS and CDR2 SASEGT. The CDR3 has 14 residues. CDR3 in amino acids: CASRTGLVQETQYF. CDR3 nucleotide sequence: TGTGCCAGCAGGACAGGTTTGGTTCAAGAGACCCAGTACTTC.

The chain links TRBV7-2 to TRBJ2-5, with TRBD2 matching 13 bases. CDR1 SGHTA and CDR2 FQGNSA come from the germline V gene. The CDR3 spans 16 residues. V gave up 5 bases and J gave up 2 bases; unmatched junction bases: 5. CDR3 residues: CASSPILAGGQETQYF. CDR3 coding DNA: TGTGCCAGCAGCCCGATACTAGCGGGGGGGCAAGAGACCCAGTACTTC.

This clone occurred a few times. The J gene is TRBJ2-5, the V gene TRBV2; D ambiguous. The V end was cut by 5 bases, the J end by 5 bases, with 12 bases between. This CDR3 region has 13 residues. Germline-derived CDR1 and CDR2 are SNHLY and FYNNEI. The CDR3 protein is CASSFFSGETQYF. In DNA form, the CDR3 reads TGTGCCAGCAGTTTCTTCTCCGGGGAGACCCAGTACTTC.

The chain joins TRBV9 to TRBJ2-1; TRBD2 is a possible D gene (6 bases). Germline CDR1 SGDLS, CDR2 YYNGEE. Trimming pared 2 bases from V and 4 bases from J, leaving 22 bases between. The CDR3 spans 18 residues. CDR3 amino acids: CASSVVGGPPGLYNEQFF. CDR3 in DNA: TGTGCCAGCAGCGTTGTGGGGGGACCCCCAGGACTTTACAATGAGCAGTTCTTC. The full variable domain, with the rest looked up from reference TRBV9 and TRBJ2-1, is DSGVTQTPKHLITATGQRVTLRCSPRSGDLSVYWYQQSLDQGLQFLIQYYNGEERAKGNILERFSAQQFPDLHSELNLSSLELGDSALYFCASSVVGGPPGLYNEQFFGPGTRLTVL.